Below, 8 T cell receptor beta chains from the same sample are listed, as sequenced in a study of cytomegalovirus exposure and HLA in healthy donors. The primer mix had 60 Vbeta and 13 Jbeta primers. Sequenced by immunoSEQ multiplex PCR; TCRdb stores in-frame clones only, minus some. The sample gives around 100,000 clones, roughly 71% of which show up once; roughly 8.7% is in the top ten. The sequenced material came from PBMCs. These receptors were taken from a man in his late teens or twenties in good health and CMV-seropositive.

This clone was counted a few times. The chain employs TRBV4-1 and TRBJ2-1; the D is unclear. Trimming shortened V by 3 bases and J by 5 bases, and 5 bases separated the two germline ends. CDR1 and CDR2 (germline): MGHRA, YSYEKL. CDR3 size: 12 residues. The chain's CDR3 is CASSQGDNEQFF. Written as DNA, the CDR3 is TGCGCCAGCAGCCAGGGCGACAATGAGCAGTTCTTC.

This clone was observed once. CDR3 region: CASSLTGSSGNTIYF. The CDR3 DNA reads TGCGCCAGCAGCTTGACAGGGAGCTCTGGAAACACCATATATTTT. The gene calls are TRBV5-1 and TRBJ1-3; maybe TRBD1 (6 bases). Between the trimmed V and J ends, which lost 1 base and 0 bases, there was a span of 8 bases. This CDR3 spans 15 amino acids. CDR1 and CDR2 (germline): SGHRS, YFSETQ.

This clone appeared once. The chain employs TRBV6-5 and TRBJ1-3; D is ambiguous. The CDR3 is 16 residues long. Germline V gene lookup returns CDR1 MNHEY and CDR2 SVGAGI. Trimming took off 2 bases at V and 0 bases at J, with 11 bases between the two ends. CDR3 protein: CASSYGPGISGNTIYF. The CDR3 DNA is TGTGCCAGCAGTTACGGTCCAGGTATCTCTGGAAACACCATATATTTT.

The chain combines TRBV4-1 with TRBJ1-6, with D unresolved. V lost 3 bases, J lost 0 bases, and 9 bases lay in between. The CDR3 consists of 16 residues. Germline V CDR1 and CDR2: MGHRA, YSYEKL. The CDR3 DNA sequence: TGCGCCAGCAGCCAGGGAGGGAGCTCCTATAATTCACCCCTCCACTTT. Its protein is CASSQGGSSYNSPLHF.

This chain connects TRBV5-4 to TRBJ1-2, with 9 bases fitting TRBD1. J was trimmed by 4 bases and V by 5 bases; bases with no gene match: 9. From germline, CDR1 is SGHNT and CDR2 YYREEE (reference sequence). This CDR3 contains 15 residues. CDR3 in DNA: TGTGCCAGCAGAGGGGACAGGGCAAGCTTCTATGGCTACACCTTC. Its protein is CASRGDRASFYGYTF. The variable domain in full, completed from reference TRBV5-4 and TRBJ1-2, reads ETGVTQSPTHLIKTRGQQVTLRCSSQSGHNTVSWYQQALGQGPQFIFQYYREEENGRGNFPPRFSGLQFPNYSSELNVNALELDDSALYLCASRGDRASFYGYTFGSGTRLTVV.

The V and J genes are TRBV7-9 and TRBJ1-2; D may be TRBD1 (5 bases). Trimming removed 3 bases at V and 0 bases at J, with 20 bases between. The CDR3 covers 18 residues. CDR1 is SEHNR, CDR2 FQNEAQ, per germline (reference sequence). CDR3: CASSFPLGGEGANYGYTF. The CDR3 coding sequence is TGTGCCAGCAGCTTCCCACTTGGGGGGGAAGGAGCTAACTATGGCTACACCTTC.

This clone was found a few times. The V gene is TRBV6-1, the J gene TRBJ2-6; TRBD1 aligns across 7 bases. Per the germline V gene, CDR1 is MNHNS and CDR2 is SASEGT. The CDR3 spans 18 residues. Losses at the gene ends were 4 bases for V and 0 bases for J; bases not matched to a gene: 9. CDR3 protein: CASSGTGTEDSGANVLTF. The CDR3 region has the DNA TGTGCCAGCAGTGGAACCGGGACAGAAGACTCTGGGGCCAACGTCCTGACTTTC.

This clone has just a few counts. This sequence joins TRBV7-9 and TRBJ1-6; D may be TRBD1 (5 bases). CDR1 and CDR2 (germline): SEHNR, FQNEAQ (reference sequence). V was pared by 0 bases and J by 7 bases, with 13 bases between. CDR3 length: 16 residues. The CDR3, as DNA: TGTGCCAGCAGCTTAGCTGGGGGGGGAAGCAATTCACCCCTCCACTTT. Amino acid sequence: CASSLAGGGSNSPLHF.